This T cell receptor beta chain was found in a study of T cell clones after liver transplantation (dated by TCRdb to between 2018 and 2020). A note on the overall study: The samples were obtained from ITN030ST, a randomized trial that attempted immunosuppression withdrawal within 2 years after liver transplantation. Tolerance was defined as complete immunosuppression withdrawal for at least one year with no rise in liver enzymes beyond twice the upper limit of normal. As an antigen-independent comparator for the donor-reactive sequences, third party-reactive TCRbeta sequences from pre-transplant MLRs were identified as well. Until randomization at 12-24 months post-transplant, subjects were given standard immunosuppression, with no induction therapy. The study cohort included 8 liver transplant recipients, of whom 3 were classified as tolerant and 5 as non-tolerant. Of the eight recipients, a few were HCV-positive, while the remaining recipients had been transplanted for non-autoimmune, non-viral indications. Blood samples were collected pre-transplant, then pre-randomization ahead of withdrawal, and finally post-randomization once withdrawal had either been completed or failed. Donor-reactive T cell clones were identified by TCRbeta sequencing after a pre-transplant mixed lymphocyte reaction and then tracked in post-transplant blood.

Using immunoSEQ, frozen genomic DNA was subjected to high-throughput TCRbeta CDR3 sequencing, a process that included PCR amplification, mapping, bias correction and internal controls. The published analysis was carried out like this. Productive rearrangements were kept, and unique TCRbeta sequences were defined by CDR3 nucleotide sequence plus V and J gene. For classification of a sequence as donor-reactive, at least 5-fold expansion in CFSE-low cells relative to unstimulated pre-transplant cells and a frequency of at least 0.01% were required. Per-subject minimum frequency thresholds, based on the lowest-template unstimulated sample, ensured at least 90% detection power. Jensen-Shannon divergence between the top 1000 TCRbeta sequences post-transplant and pre-transplant was used to measure repertoire turnover. Two-sided Fisher's exact tests were used to test for changes in how often donor-reactive sequences were detected. Drawn from immuneACCESS, this table holds only the in-frame rearrangements with V and J called that TCRdb kept. Clones are partly lost; checked studies trace under half to an unresolved V gene and leave the rest unexplained. V, J and clone size are those of that table, while D and trimming were read from the DNA. For this sample there are 68,000 or so clones; approximately 80% appear just once. The top ten hold approximately 0.6% of the sample.

The sample holds a few counts of this clone. Its antigen target is currently unknown. Qualities for individual bases were not recorded, and no much larger clone is one base off. The sample's time point label, in plain terms: pre-transplant. Thawed unstimulated PBMCs were stained for CD3, CD4 and CD8 and FACS-sorted into CD3+CD4+ and CD3+CD8+ populations. All 8 studied subjects were randomized to immunosuppression withdrawal. The Qiagen DNeasy Blood and Tissue Kit was used for isolation of genomic DNA. Compared with germline, V lacks 4 bases and J lacks 2 bases; bases without a gene match: 13. The CDR3 spans 17 residues, from the cysteine through the phenylalanine. Only CDR3 DNA is held: 51 bases, read in frame from base 1. CDR1 and CDR2 were assigned from the germline V gene (reference sequence) as SGHNT and YYREEE. Broad study findings and their caveats: When repertoire turnover was taken into account, detection of donor-reactive sequences was significantly reduced in 7 of 8 subjects for CD4 and in 8 of 8 subjects for CD8. Because allograft tissue specimens were not available, migration of donor-reactive T cells into the graft, rather than deletion, may have occurred. Donor-reactive sequences declined more than third party-reactive ones, suggesting partial antigen-specific deletion unrelated to withdrawal success. Low numbers of available donor cells limited the measurable donor-reactive repertoire in two subjects. Conclusions were preliminary, limited by small, heterogeneous patient numbers and non-standardized post-transplant time points. A significant post-transplant decrease in circulating donor-reactive CD4 TCRbeta sequences was observed in most of the 8 subjects, irrespective of tolerance or HCV status.

This receptor chain uses TRBV5-4 and TRBJ1-2; 8 bases in the junction line up with TRBD1. The sequence was obtained from a human donor who received a liver transplant. Source: CD4+ T cells from blood, taken before liver transplant. The CDR3 reads as follows: CASSLPWGQESNYGYTF. The sequenced DNA is TGTGCCAGCAGCCTACCGTGGGGACAGGAGTCGAACTATGGCTACACCTTC.